These 24 T cell receptor beta chains originate from one sample sequenced in a study of CD8 T cells in ankylosing spondylitis. MiXCR was run by TCRdb on the 5' RACE reads, yielding one entry per CDR3 protein. The repertoire holds 750,000 to 850,000 distinct CDR3 sequences, with 12% as singletons. The antigens of these receptors remain unknown. The study, taken as a whole, reports: A TCR beta motif made of about 8 highly homologous variants seemed typical of ankylosing spondylitis blood.

Material for sequencing was blood, either unsorted or a sorted T cell fraction (not recorded which). The receptors here all came from a male donor with ankylosing spondylitis.

The CDR3 protein is CSVERLGTGELFF. The DNA of the CDR3 is TGCAGCGTTGAGCGCCTCGGCACCGGGGAGCTGTTTTTT. The chain links TRBV29-1 to TRBJ2-2, with D unclear. The CDR3 runs to 13 residues. V lost 3 bases, J lost 4 bases, and 9 bases lay in between. Germline V gene data show CDR1 as SQVTM and CDR2 as ANQGSEA.

This clonotype was observed a handful of times. This chain connects TRBV11-1 to TRBJ2-2; D perhaps matches TRBD2 (6 bases). In germline, CDR1 is SGHAT, CDR2 FQDESV (reference sequence). The CDR3 sequence is 18 residues long. The V gene lost 5 bases and the J gene lost 4 bases, with 23 bases spanning the gap. The CDR3 DNA is TGTGCCAGCAGCCCCGAGGGGTTTTTCGGGAGATTCACCGGGGAGCTGTTTTTT. Amino acid sequence: CASSPEGFFGRFTGELFF.

This clonotype was observed a few times. The chain recombines TRBV18 with TRBJ2-1; 9 nucleotides line up with TRBD1. The germline V gene encodes CDR1 KGHSH and CDR2 LQKENI. This CDR3 is 16 amino acids long. Germline trimming cut 3 bases from V and 4 bases from J; bases unmatched to any gene: 7. The DNA of the CDR3 is TGTGCCAGCTCACCGTACAGGGGGCTTGGGTACAATGAGCAGTTCTTC. Protein: CASSPYRGLGYNEQFF. Full variable domain (outside the CDR3, taken from reference TRBV18 and TRBJ2-1): NAGVMQNPRHLVRRRGQEARLRCSPMKGHSHVYWYRQLPEEGLKFMVYLQKENIIDESGMPKERFSAEFPKEGPSILRIQQVVRGDSAAYFCASSPYRGLGYNEQFFGPGTRLTVL.

In DNA, the CDR3 is TGCAGCGTCCCTGCTCTACGTGGGAGTGGCGAGCAGTACTTC. As protein: CSVPALRGSGEQYF. The chain employs TRBV29-1 and TRBJ2-7; D may be TRBD2 (5 bases). Germline loops: CDR1 SQVTM, CDR2 ANQGSEA. CDR3 length: 14 residues. Between the trimmed V and J ends, which lost 6 bases and 6 bases, there was a span of 21 bases.

The genes are TRBV27 and TRBJ2-5, with 7 bases lining up with TRBD1. The length of the CDR3 is 16 residues. Trimming took 2 bases from V and 2 from J; bases not matched to a gene: 8. Germline CDR1 and CDR2: MNHEY and SMNVEV (reference sequence). The CDR3 sequence: CASSLIYGDRQETQYF. The DNA for the CDR3 is TGTGCCAGCAGTTTAATTTACGGGGACAGACAAGAGACCCAGTACTTC.

V and J are TRBV3-1 and TRBJ2-1; possibly TRBD1 or TRBD2 for D (5 bases each). The V and J ends lost 10 bases and 8 bases respectively, with 21 bases between them. The CDR3 is 14 residues long. Germline loops: CDR1 LGHDT, CDR2 YNNKEL (reference sequence). This CDR3 is CATEGTDKPDEQFF. The DNA of the CDR3 is TGTGCCACGGAAGGGACCGACAAGCCGGATGAGCAGTTCTTC.

This clonotype has ten or more counts. This chain joins TRBV29-1 and TRBJ1-5; 7 positions match TRBD1. The CDR3 covers 13 residues. From germline, CDR1 is SQVTM and CDR2 ANQGSEA. The trim removed 1 base at V and 5 bases at J, leaving 2 bases unmatched. CDR3 sequence reads: CSVEGDSYQPQHF. The DNA of the CDR3 is TGCAGCGTTGAAGGGGACAGTTATCAGCCCCAGCATTTT.

The gene calls are TRBV10-3 and TRBJ1-4; D is possibly TRBD1 (5 bases). The germline V gene encodes CDR1 ENHRY and CDR2 SYGVKD. V was cut by 10 bases and J by 2 bases, with 14 bases left in between. The CDR3 totals 14 residues. The CDR3 protein is CATASRDTNEKLFF. Written as DNA, the CDR3 is TGTGCCACGGCTTCCAGGGATACTAATGAAAAACTGTTTTTT.

The V and J genes are TRBV20-1 and TRBJ1-2, with D perhaps matching TRBD1 (6 bases). CDR3 length equals 14 residues. Per the germline V gene, CDR1 is DFQATT and CDR2 is SNEGSKA (reference sequence). Trimming stripped 7 bases from V and 4 bases from J, with 19 bases between. The CDR3 coding sequence is TGCAGTGTTCGAACGCAGGGGAAGGGCTATGGCTACACCTTC. This encodes CSVRTQGKGYGYTF.

Ten or more counts support this clonotype. The chain joins TRBV5-1 to TRBJ2-6; 7 nucleotides agree with TRBD1. Germline V CDR1 and CDR2: SGHRS, YFSETQ. V was clipped by 5 bases and J by 4 bases; unmatched bases: 6. This CDR3 is built from 15 residues. The CDR3 protein is CASSGQVDGANVLTF. CDR3 bases: TGCGCCAGCAGTGGACAGGTGGACGGGGCCAACGTCCTGACTTTC.

The chain recombines TRBV28 with TRBJ1-1; unclear D gene. This CDR3 comprises 14 residues. Trimming pared 2 bases from V and 6 bases from J, leaving 13 bases between. CDR1 is MDHEN, CDR2 SYDVKM, per germline. The CDR3 protein is CASSLGRAGAEAFF. The CDR3 nucleotides read TGTGCCAGCAGTTTAGGGCGGGCAGGCGCTGAAGCTTTCTTT.

This clonotype was counted ten times or more. This chain links TRBV7-6 with TRBJ1-5, with D possibly being TRBD1 (6 bases). The germline V gene encodes CDR1 SGHVS and CDR2 FNYEAQ. The V end was cut by 6 bases, the J end by 5 bases, with 11 bases between. The CDR3 is made up of 13 amino acids. CDR3 residues: CASSLDSYQPQHF. The CDR3 DNA follows: TGTGCCAGCAGTTTGGACAGTTATCAGCCCCAGCATTTT.

The chain links TRBV20-1 to TRBJ2-1; TRBD2 agrees at 11 bases. Germline loops: CDR1 DFQATT, CDR2 SNEGSKA (reference sequence). Trimming removed 6 bases from V and 6 bases from J; junction bases left unmatched: 7. This CDR3 contains 14 residues. The CDR3 loop is CSAQLAGVRNEQFF. The DNA of the CDR3 is TGCAGTGCCCAACTAGCGGGAGTCCGCAATGAGCAGTTCTTC.

In this sample, this clonotype turned up once. The chain couples TRBV7-9 to TRBJ1-1; TRBD1 might be the D (5 bases). CDR3 length equals 14 residues. Trimming left V 1 base short and J 1 base short, with 7 bases between. From germline, CDR1 is SEHNR and CDR2 FQNEAQ (reference sequence). CDR3 DNA: TGTGCCAGCAGCTTAGTACAGGCGAACACTGAAGCTTTCTTT. It specifies CASSLVQANTEAFF.

The table lists this clonotype with many counts. CDR3: CASSLEWRENIQYF. CDR3 sequence (DNA): TGCGCCAGCAGCTTGGAATGGAGGGAAAACATTCAGTACTTC. J is TRBJ2-4 and V is TRBV5-1; a possible D gene is TRBD2 (6 bases). Germline loops: CDR1 SGHRS, CDR2 YFSETQ. This CDR3 has 14 amino acids. The V and J ends lost 0 bases and 5 bases respectively, with 9 bases between them.

This clonotype has a count of ten or more. V is TRBV10-3 and J is TRBJ2-3, with D perhaps matching TRBD2 (6 bases). There are 16 residues in the CDR3. Trimming took 4 bases from V and 1 from J, leaving 15 bases between them. Per the germline V gene, CDR1 is ENHRY and CDR2 is SYGVKD. The CDR3 DNA follows: TGTGCCATCAGTGCCGGGACTGGCGGGGGCACAGATACGCAGTATTTT. This encodes CAISAGTGGGTDTQYF.

V is TRBV7-2 and J is TRBJ1-3; no reliable D call. V was pared by 6 bases and J by 0 bases, with 9 bases between. The CDR3 contains 14 residues. Germline loops: CDR1 SGHTA, CDR2 FQGNSA. The CDR3 DNA follows: TGTGCCAGCAGACACAAGCGCTCTGGAAACACCATATATTTT. Translating gives CASRHKRSGNTIYF.

Only a few counts were recorded for this clonotype. The CDR3 nucleotides read TGTGCCAGCAGCCTCACCCACAGGGGGCGAGCTTTCTTT. Translating it yields CASSLTHRGRAFF. The V call is TRBV7-3, the J call TRBJ1-1; 9 bases are a match to TRBD1. The germline gives CDR1 SGHTA, CDR2 FQGTGA. V lost 5 bases and J lost 10; bases outside the gene matches: 8. The CDR3 has 13 residues.

V is TRBV9 and J is TRBJ2-1; D perhaps matches TRBD1 (5 bases). Germline V gives CDR1 SGDLS, CDR2 YYNGEE. Between the trimmed V and J ends, which lost 2 bases and 10 bases, there was a span of 10 bases. The CDR3 sequence is 12 residues long. In DNA form, the CDR3 reads TGTGCCAGCAGCGTCACCACAGGAGAGCAGTTCTTC. It encodes CASSVTTGEQFF.

This clonotype has only one observation. The chain carries TRBV15 and TRBJ1-2; TRBD1 matches 8 bases. V was clipped by 0 bases and J by 4 bases; unmatched bases: 4. Per the germline V gene, CDR1 is LNHNV and CDR2 is YYDKDF (reference sequence). The CDR3 runs 15 residues. For the CDR3, the DNA is TGTGCCACCAGCAGAGAATCGACAGGGGCCTATGGCTACACCTTC. This gives the protein CATSRESTGAYGYTF.

The rearrangement joins TRBV18 to TRBJ2-5; D may be TRBD1 or TRBD2 (6 bases each). The germline V gene encodes CDR1 KGHSH and CDR2 LQKENI. Trimming took 3 bases from V and 2 from J, leaving 13 bases between them. CDR3 size: 15 residues. The CDR3 nucleotides are TGTGCCAGCTCACCTGGGGGGCGCCGACAAGAGACCCAGTACTTC. It yields the protein CASSPGGRRQETQYF.

This clonotype has just a few counts. The genes are TRBV7-6 and TRBJ2-5; D is undetermined. This CDR3 region has 17 residues. The germline gives CDR1 SGHVS, CDR2 FNYEAQ. V was shortened by 0 bases and J by 1 base, with 15 bases between the two germline ends. The CDR3 reads CASSLAVTLWGQETQYF. CDR3 bases: TGTGCCAGCAGCTTAGCGGTCACACTCTGGGGCCAAGAGACCCAGTACTTC.

This clonotype has a count of ten or more. V gene TRBV12-3 or TRBV12-4 combines with J gene TRBJ2-7; D is unresolved. This CDR3 has 13 amino acids. The V gene lost 5 bases and the J gene lost 3 bases, with 11 bases spanning the gap. The CDR3 reads CASSRQTYYEQYF. CDR3 nucleotide sequence: TGTGCCAGCAGTAGACAAACCTACTACGAGCAGTACTTC.

This clonotype appeared a few times. The CDR3 is CSAVPPGPVDRGQFF. The CDR3, as DNA: TGCAGTGCTGTCCCCCCCGGCCCGGTGGATCGGGGGCAGTTCTTC. The chain uses TRBV20-1 and TRBJ2-1; perhaps TRBD2 as D (5 bases). The CDR3 spans 15 residues. From germline, CDR1 is DFQATT and CDR2 SNEGSKA (reference sequence). V was shortened by 5 bases and J by 12 bases, with 26 bases between the two germline ends.